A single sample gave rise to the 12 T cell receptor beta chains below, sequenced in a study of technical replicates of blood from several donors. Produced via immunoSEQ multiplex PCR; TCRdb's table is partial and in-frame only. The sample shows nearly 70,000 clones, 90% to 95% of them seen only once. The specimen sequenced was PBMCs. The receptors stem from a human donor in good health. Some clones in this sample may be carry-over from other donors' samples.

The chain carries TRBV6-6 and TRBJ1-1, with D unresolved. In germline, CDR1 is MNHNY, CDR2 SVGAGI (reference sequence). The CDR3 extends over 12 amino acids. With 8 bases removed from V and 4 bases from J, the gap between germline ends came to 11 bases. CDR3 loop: CASSAGFTEAFF. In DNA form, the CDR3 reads TGTGCCAGCTCCGCGGGATTCACTGAAGCTTTCTTT.

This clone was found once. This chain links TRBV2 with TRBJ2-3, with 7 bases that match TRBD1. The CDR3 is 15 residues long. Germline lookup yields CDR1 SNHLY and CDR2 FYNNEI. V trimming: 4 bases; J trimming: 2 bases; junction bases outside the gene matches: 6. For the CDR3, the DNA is TGTGCCAGCAGTGCGTTAGGGGGCAACACAGATACGCAGTATTTT. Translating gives CASSALGGNTDTQYF. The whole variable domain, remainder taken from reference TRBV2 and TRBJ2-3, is EPEVTQTPSHQVTQMGQEVILRCVPISNHLYFYWYRQILGQKVEFLVSFYNNEISEKSEIFDDQFSVERPDGSNFTLKIRSTKLEDSAMYFCASSALGGNTDTQYFGPGTRLTVL.

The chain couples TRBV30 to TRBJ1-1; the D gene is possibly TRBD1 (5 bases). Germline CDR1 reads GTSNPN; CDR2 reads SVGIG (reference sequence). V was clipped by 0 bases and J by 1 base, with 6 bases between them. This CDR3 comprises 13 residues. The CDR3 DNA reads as TGTGCCTGGAGTGTAAGGGGGAACACTGAAGCTTTCTTT. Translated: CAWSVRGNTEAFF.

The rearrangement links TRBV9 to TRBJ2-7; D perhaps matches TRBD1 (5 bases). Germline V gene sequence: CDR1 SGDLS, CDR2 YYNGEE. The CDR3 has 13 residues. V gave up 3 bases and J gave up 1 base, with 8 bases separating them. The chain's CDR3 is CASSGYRSYEQYF. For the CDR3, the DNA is TGTGCCAGCAGCGGTTACAGGTCCTACGAGCAGTACTTC.

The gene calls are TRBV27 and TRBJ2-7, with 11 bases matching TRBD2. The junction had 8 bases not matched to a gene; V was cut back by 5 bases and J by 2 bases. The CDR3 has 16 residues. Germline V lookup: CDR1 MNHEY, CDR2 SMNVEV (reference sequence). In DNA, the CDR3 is TGTGCCAGCAGTCCCGGGTGGGGACTAGCGGCCTACGAGCAGTACTTC. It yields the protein CASSPGWGLAAYEQYF.

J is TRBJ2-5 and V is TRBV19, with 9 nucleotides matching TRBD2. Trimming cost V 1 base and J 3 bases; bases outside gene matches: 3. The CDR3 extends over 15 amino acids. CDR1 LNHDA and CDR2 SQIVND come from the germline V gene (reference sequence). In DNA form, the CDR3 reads TGTGCCAGTAGTATAGCCCTAGCGGGGAAAGAGACCCAGTACTTC. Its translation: CASSIALAGKETQYF.

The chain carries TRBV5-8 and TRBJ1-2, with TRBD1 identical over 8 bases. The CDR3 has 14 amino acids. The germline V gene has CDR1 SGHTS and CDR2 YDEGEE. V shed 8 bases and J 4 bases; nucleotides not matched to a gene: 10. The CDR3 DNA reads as TGTGCCAGTAACAGGGGGGGTATGAGCTATGGCTACACCTTC. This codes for CASNRGGMSYGYTF.

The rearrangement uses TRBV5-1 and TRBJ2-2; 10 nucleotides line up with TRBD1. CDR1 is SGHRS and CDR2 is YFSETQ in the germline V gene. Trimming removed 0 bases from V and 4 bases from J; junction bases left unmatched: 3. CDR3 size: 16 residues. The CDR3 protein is CASSLAGQGVTGELFF. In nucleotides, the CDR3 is TGCGCCAGCAGCTTGGCCGGACAGGGGGTCACCGGGGAGCTGTTTTTT.

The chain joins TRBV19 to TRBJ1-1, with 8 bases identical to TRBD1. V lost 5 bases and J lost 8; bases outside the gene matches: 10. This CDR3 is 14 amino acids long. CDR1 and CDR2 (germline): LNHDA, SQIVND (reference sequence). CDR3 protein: CASSEQGQGTEAFF. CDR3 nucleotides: TGTGCCAGTAGTGAACAAGGACAGGGAACAGAAGCTTTCTTT.

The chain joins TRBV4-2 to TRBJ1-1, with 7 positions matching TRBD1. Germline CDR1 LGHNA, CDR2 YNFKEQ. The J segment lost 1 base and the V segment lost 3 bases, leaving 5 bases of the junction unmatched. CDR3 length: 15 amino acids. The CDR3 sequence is CASSQMGQQNTEAFF. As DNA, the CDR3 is TGTGCCAGCAGCCAGATGGGACAGCAGAACACTGAAGCTTTCTTT.

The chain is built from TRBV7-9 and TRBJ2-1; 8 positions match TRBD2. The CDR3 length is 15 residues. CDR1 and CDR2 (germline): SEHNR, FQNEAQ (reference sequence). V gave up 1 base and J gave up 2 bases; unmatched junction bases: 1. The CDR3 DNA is TGTGCCAGCAGCTTAGACGGGGGGGCCTACAATGAGCAGTTCTTC. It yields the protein CASSLDGGAYNEQFF.

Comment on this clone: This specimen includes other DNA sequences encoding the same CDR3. The CDR3 reads CASSLGGADTQYF. In nucleotides, the CDR3 is TGTGCCAGCAGCTTAGGAGGGGCAGATACGCAGTATTTT. The chain couples TRBV7-3 to TRBJ2-3; D is perhaps TRBD2 (6 bases). The CDR3 totals 13 residues. Per the germline V gene, CDR1 is SGHTA and CDR2 is FQGTGA. Trimming removed 2 bases from V and 4 bases from J, with 7 bases in between.